Listed here is a single T cell receptor beta chain. This entry comes from a study of cytomegalovirus exposure and HLA in healthy donors. The primer mix had 60 Vbeta and 13 Jbeta primers. TCRdb's table, derived via immunoSEQ multiplex PCR, lists solely in-frame clones and lacks some. This listing includes approximately 120,000 clones. The CDR3 spans 15 residues. V gave up 3 bases and J gave up 3 bases; unmatched junction bases: 7. CDR1 is KGHSH, CDR2 LQKENI, per germline. The V and J genes are TRBV18 and TRBJ2-7; 8 bases agree with TRBD2. The source material was PBMCs. This clonotype was sampled from a man younger than 35 in good health and CMV-seronegative. CDR3 bases: TGTGCCAGCTCACCTGAAGCGGGAGAACGCTACGAGCAGTACTTC. It translates to CASSPEAGERYEQYF.